This T cell receptor (beta chain) was observed in a study of CXCR3-negative and CXCR3-positive naive CD8 T cells. Background on the study: Libraries each contributed about 1.5 +/- 0.3 million TRB reads, for around 150 million in total. Findings of the study overall: Memory CD8+ cells had much lower diversity, and both naive subsets had comparably high diversity. Cryopreservation partially lowered CXCR3 expression, so most assays used fresh PBMCs.

Triplicate sorts of 300,000 cells per CD8+ subset. Germline CDR1 is PRHDT and CDR2 is FYEKMQ (reference sequence). CDR3 size: 16 residues. Concerning this clonotype itself: Its antigen is currently unknown.

cDNA libraries for TRB were generated by 5' RACE incorporating UMI labels. Reprocessing the 5' RACE reads, TCRdb reports a single entry for every CDR3 protein and omits DNA. This table holds 70,000 to 100,000 distinct CDR3 sequences. The clonotype was recovered from a human donor in good health. Some clones in this sample may be carry-over from other donors' samples. The chain is built from TRBV13 and TRBJ2-2; as DNA is missing, the TRBD1 call by TCRdb cannot be tested. Material: naive CXCR3- CD8+ T cells from blood. Sample subset: CD45RO-CCR7+CD27+CD95- naive CD8+ T cells lacking CXCR3 (TNR3-). The CDR3 spells CASSLGTGSNTGELFF.